The source of this T cell receptor (beta chain) is a study of blood T cells in healthy people across ages. CDR3 size: 14 residues. The V and J ends lost 6 bases and 0 bases respectively, with 12 bases between them. Germline values: CDR1 DFQATT, CDR2 SNEGSKA (reference sequence). Sample-barcoded 5' priming and a J-beta primer mix drove a second PCR of roughly 6 to 12 cycles. TCRdb re-derived calls from the 5' RACE reads in MiXCR, one entry per CDR3 protein. The sample yields hundreds of thousands of distinct CDR3 sequences, roughly 43% seen once. V usage is TRBV20-1 and J usage is TRBJ2-4; D perhaps matches TRBD1 (5 bases). The clonotype was recovered from a man of 80 years or more in good health. The sequenced sample consisted of blood. CDR3 sequence: CSADNRRAKNIQYF. The CDR3 DNA reads TGCAGTGCCGATAACAGGAGAGCCAAAAACATTCAGTACTTC.